The clone carrying this T cell receptor (beta chain) has a handful of counts. 13 Jbeta primers and 60 Vbeta primers were used for the PCR. Produced via immunoSEQ multiplex PCR; TCRdb's table is partial and in-frame only. The data contain some 90,000 clones, over 60% of them singletons. Losses at the gene ends were 2 bases for V and 8 bases for J; bases not matched to a gene: 6. Per germline, CDR1 MGHDK and CDR2 SYGVNS. The CDR3 covers 15 residues. Healthy bone marrow donors supplied every sample. The sample belongs to a study of cytomegalovirus exposure and HLA in healthy donors. The chain is built from TRBV25-1 and TRBJ1-4; 9 nucleotides agree with TRBD1. The source of this sequence is a female donor in good health and CMV-seronegative. Sequences were obtained from PBMCs. CDR3 sequence reads: CASSERGQGLEKLFF. The CDR3 bases are TGTGCCAGCAGTGAAAGGGGACAGGGTCTCGAAAAACTGTTTTTT.